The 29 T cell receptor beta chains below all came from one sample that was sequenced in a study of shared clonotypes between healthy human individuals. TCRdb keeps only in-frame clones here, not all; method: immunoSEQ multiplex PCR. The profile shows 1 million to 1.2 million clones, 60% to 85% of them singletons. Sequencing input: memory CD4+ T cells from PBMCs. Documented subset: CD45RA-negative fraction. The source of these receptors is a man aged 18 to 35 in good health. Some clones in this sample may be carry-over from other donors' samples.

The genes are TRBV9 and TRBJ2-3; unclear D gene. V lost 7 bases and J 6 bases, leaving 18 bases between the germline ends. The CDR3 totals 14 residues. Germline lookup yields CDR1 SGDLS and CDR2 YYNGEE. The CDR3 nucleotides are TGTGCCAGCGCTCAGCGACCACGCGCGGATACGCAGTATTTT. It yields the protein CASAQRPRADTQYF.

The CDR3 sequence is CASSPRDRATETQYF. As DNA, the CDR3 is TGTGCCAGCAGCCCCCGGGACAGGGCAACGGAGACCCAGTACTTC. The gene calls are TRBV7-8 and TRBJ2-5, with 9 positions matching TRBD1. There are 15 residues in the CDR3. V trimming: 5 bases; J trimming: 5 bases; junction bases outside the gene matches: 9. CDR1 and CDR2 from the germline V gene are SGHVS and FQNEAQ.

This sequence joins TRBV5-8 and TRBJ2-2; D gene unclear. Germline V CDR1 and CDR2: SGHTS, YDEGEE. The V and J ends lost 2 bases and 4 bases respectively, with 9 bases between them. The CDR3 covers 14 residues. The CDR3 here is CASSFFLITGELFF. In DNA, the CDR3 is TGTGCCAGCAGCTTTTTCCTAATCACCGGGGAGCTGTTTTTT.

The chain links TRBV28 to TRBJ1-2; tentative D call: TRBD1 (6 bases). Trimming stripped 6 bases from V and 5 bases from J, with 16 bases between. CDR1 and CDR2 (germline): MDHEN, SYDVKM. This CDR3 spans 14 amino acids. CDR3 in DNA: TGTGCCAGCAGCCGTCAGGGGCTGAGGTATGGCTACACCTTC. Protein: CASSRQGLRYGYTF.

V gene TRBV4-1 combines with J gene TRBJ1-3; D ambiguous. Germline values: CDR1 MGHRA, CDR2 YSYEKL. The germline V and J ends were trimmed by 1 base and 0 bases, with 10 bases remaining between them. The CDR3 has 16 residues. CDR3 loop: CASSQGRIYSGNTIYF. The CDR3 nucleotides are TGCGCCAGCAGCCAAGGCAGGATTTACTCTGGAAACACCATATATTTT.

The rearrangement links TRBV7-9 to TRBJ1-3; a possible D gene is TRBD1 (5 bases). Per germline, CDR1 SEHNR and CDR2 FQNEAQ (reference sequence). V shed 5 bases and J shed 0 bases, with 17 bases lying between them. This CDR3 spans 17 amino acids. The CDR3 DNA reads TGTGCCAGCAGCCTACGACAGAAAAACCTCTCTGGAAACACCATATATTTT. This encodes CASSLRQKNLSGNTIYF.

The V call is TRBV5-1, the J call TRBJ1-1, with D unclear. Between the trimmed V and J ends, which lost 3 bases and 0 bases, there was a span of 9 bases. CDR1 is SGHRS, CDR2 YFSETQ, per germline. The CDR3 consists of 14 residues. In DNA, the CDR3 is TGCGCCAGCAGCTGGAACATCTTGAACACTGAAGCTTTCTTT. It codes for CASSWNILNTEAFF.

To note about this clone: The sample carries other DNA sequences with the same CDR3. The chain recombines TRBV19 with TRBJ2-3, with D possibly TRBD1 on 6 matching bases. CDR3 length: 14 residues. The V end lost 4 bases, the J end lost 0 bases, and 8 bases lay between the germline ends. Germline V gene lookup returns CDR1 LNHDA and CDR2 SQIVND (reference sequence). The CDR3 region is CASSKQGSTDTQYF. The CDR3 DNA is TGTGCCAGTAGTAAACAGGGTAGCACAGATACGCAGTATTTT.

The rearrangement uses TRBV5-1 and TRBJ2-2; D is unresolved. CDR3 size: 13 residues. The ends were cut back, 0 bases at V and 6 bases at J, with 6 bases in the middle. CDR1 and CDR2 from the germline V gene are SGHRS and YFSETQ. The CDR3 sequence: CASSLGVAGELFF. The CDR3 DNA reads TGCGCCAGCAGCTTGGGCGTAGCCGGGGAGCTGTTTTTT.

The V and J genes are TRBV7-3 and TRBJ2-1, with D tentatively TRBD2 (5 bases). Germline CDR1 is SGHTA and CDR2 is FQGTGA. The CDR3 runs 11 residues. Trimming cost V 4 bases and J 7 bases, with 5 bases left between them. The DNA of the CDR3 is TGTGCCAGCAGCTCGGGGAATGAGCAGTTCTTC. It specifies CASSSGNEQFF.

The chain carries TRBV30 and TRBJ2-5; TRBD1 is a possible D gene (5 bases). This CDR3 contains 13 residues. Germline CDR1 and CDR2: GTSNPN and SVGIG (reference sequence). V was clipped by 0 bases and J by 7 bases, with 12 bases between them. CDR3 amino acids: CAWSVRGLGTQYF. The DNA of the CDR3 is TGTGCCTGGAGTGTAAGGGGTCTAGGGACCCAGTACTTC.

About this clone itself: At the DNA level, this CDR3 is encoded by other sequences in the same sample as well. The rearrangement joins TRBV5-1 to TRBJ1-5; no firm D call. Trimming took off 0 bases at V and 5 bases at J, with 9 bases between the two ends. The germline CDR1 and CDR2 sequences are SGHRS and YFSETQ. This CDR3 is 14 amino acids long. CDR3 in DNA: TGCGCCAGCAGCTTGGAAGGGTTTGATCAGCCCCAGCATTTT. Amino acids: CASSLEGFDQPQHF. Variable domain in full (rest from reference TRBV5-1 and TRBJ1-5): KAGVTQTPRYLIKTRGQQVTLSCSPISGHRSVSWYQQTPGQGLQFLFEYFSETQRNKGNFPGRFSGRQFSNSRSEMNVSTLELGDSALYLCASSLEGFDQPQHFGDGTRLSIL.

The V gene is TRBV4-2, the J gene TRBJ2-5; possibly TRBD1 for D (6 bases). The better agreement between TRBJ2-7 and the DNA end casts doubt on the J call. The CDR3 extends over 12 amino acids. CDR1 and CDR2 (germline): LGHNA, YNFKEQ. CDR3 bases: TGTGCCAGCAGCCGGGGGCCCTACGAGCAGTACTTC. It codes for CASSRGPYEQYF.

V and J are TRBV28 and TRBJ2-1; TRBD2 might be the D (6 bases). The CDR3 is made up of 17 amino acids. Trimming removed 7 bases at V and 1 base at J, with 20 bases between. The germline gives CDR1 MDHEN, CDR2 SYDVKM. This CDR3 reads CASNTFGRDLSYNEQFF. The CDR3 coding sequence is TGTGCCAGCAACACTTTTGGCCGGGACTTATCCTACAATGAGCAGTTCTTC.

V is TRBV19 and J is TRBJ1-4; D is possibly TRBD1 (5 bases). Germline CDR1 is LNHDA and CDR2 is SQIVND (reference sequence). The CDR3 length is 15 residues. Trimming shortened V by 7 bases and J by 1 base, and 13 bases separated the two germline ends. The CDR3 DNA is TGTGCCAGTATCGGGGGAGGACAAACTAATGAAAAACTGTTTTTT. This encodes CASIGGGQTNEKLFF.

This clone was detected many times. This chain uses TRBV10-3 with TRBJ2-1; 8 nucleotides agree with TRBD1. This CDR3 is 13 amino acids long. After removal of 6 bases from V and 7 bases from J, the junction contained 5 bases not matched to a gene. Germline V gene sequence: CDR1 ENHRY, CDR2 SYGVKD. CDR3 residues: CAIRTTGVNEQFF. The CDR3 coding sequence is TGTGCCATCAGGACGACAGGGGTAAATGAGCAGTTCTTC.

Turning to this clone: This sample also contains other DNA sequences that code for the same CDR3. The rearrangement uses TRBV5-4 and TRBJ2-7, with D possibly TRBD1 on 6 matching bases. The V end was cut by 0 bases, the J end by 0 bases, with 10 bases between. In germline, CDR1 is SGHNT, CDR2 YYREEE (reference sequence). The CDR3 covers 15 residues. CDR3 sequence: CASSLEVGGSYEQYF. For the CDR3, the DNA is TGTGCCAGCAGCTTGGAGGTAGGGGGCTCCTACGAGCAGTACTTC.

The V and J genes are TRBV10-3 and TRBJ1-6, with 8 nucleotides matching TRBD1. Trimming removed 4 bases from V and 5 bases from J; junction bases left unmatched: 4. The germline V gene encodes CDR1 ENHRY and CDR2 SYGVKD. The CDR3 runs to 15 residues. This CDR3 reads CAISGTGYDNSPLHF. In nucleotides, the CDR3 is TGTGCCATCAGTGGGACAGGGTACGATAATTCACCCCTCCACTTT.

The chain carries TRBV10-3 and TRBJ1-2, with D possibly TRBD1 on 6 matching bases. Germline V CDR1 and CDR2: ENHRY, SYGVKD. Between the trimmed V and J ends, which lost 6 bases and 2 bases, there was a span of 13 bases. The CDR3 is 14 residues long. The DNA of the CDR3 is TGTGCCATCAGGCCTTCCACAGGGAACTATGGCTACACCTTC. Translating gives CAIRPSTGNYGYTF.

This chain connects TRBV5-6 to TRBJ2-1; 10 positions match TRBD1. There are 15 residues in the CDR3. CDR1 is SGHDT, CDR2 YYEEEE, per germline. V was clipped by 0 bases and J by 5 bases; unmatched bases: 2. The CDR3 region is CASSLDGTGDNEQFF. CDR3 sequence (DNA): TGTGCCAGCAGCTTGGATGGGACAGGGGACAATGAGCAGTTCTTC.

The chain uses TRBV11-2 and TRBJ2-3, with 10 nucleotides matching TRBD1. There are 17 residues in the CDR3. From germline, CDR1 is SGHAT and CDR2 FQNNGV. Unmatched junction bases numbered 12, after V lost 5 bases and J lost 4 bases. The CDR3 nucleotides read TGTGCCAGCAGCCTTCGATCGGACAGGGGGGCCGCAGATACGCAGTATTTT. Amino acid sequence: CASSLRSDRGAADTQYF.

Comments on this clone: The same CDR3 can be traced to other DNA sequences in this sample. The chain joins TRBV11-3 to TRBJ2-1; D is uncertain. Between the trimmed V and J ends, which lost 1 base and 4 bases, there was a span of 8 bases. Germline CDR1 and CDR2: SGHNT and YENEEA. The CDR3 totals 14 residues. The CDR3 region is CASSLGGSYNEQFF. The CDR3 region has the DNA TGTGCCAGCAGCTTAGGCGGCTCTTACAATGAGCAGTTCTTC.

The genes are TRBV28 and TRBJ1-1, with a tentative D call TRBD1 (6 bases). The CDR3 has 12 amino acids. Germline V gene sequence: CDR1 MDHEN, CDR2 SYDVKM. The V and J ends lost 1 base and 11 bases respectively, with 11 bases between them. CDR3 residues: CASSLSEGEAFF. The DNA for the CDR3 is TGTGCCAGCAGTTTATCAGAGGGGGAGGCTTTCTTT.

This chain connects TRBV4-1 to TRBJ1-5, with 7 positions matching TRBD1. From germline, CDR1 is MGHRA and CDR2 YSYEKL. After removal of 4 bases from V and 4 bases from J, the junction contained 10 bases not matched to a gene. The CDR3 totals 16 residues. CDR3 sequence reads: CASSPQQGSWNQPQHF. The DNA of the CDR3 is TGCGCCAGCAGCCCACAACAGGGGAGTTGGAATCAGCCCCAGCATTTT.

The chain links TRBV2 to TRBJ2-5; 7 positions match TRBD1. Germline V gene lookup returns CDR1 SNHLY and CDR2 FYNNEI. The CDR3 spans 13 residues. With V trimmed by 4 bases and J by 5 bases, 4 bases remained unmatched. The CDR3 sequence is CASSGYRGETQYF. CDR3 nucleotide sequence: TGTGCCAGCAGTGGCTACAGGGGTGAGACCCAGTACTTC.

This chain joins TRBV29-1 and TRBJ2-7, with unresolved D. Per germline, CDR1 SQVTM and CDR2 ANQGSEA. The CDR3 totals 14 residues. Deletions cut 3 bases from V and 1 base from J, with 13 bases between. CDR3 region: CSVDDPSSSYEQYF. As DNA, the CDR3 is TGCAGCGTTGATGATCCCTCTAGTTCCTACGAGCAGTACTTC.

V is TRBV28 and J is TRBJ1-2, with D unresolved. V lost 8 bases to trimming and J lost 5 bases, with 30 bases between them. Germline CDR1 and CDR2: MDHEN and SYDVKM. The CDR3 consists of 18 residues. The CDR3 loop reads CASLPPTTHPTSVYGYTF. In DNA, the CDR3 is TGTGCCAGCCTCCCCCCCACTACACATCCGACGTCGGTATATGGCTACACCTTC.

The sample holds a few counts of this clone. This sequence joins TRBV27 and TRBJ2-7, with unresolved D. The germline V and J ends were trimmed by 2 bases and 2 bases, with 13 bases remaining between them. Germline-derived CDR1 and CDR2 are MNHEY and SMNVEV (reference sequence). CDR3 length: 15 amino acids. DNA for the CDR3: TGTGCCAGCAGTTTAAAGTCACTGGTTACCTACGAGCAGTACTTC. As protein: CASSLKSLVTYEQYF.

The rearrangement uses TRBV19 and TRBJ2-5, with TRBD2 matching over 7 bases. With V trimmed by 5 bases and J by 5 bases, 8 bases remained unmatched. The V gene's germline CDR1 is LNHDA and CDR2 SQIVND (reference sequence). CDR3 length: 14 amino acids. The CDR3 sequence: CASSRRVGGETQYF. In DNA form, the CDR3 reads TGTGCCAGTAGTCGCCGGGTGGGGGGGGAGACCCAGTACTTC.